The 13 T cell receptor beta chains given below trace back to one sample, sequenced in a study of PD-1 blockade in classical Hodgkin lymphoma. Time point indicated: cycle 4 day 1 (C4D1), after five to seven weeks of nivolumab. All trial patients relapsed after autologous stem cell transplantation. Applied to thawed PBMCs, magnetic negative selection was the method used to isolate CD8+ T cells. Sequencing used immunoSEQ multiplex PCR; TCRdb keeps in-frame clones, though not all of them. Here the sample spans 4,900 or so clones, about 65% being singletons. The sample in question was CD8+ T cells from blood, obtained before the fourth cycle of nivolumab. These receptors originate from a human donor with classical Hodgkin lymphoma.

The chain recombines TRBV9 with TRBJ2-5, with 10 bases lining up with TRBD1. J was trimmed by 3 bases and V by 3 bases; bases with no gene match: 11. Germline loops: CDR1 SGDLS, CDR2 YYNGEE. This CDR3 has 17 amino acids. This CDR3 reads CASSEPGQGPEEETQYF. CDR3 DNA: TGTGCCAGCAGCGAACCGGGACAGGGGCCGGAGGAAGAGACCCAGTACTTC.

This clone is categorized as medium-sized. The V gene is TRBV25-1, the J gene TRBJ1-1; TRBD1 matches 10 bases. This CDR3 is 16 amino acids long. Unmatched junction bases numbered 7, after V lost 1 base and J lost 5 bases. The V gene's germline CDR1 is MGHDK and CDR2 SYGVNS. CDR3 loop: CASSEFSSDRGTEAFF. DNA for the CDR3: TGTGCCAGCAGTGAATTTTCTTCGGACAGGGGGACTGAAGCTTTCTTT.

The chain joins TRBV6-5 to TRBJ2-2; 11 positions agree with TRBD1. The trim removed 4 bases at V and 7 bases at J, leaving 2 bases unmatched. The CDR3 is 14 residues long. CDR1 and CDR2 (germline): MNHEY, SVGAGI. Here the CDR3 DNA reads TGTGCCAGCAGTTGGACAGGGGGCGGCGGGGAGCTGTTTTTT. Residues: CASSWTGGGGELFF.

This chain connects TRBV18 to TRBJ2-1; D ambiguous. The CDR3 extends over 13 amino acids. Looked up from germline, CDR1 is KGHSH and CDR2 is LQKENI. V lost 3 bases, J lost 3 bases, and 6 bases lay in between. The CDR3 sequence is CASSPGIYNEQFF. In nucleotides, the CDR3 is TGTGCCAGCTCACCGGGTATCTACAATGAGCAGTTCTTC.

The gene calls are TRBV15 and TRBJ2-6; D ambiguous. Germline V lookup: CDR1 LNHNV, CDR2 YYDKDF (reference sequence). V gave up 0 bases and J gave up 0 bases, with 3 bases separating them. This CDR3 region has 15 residues. CDR3: CATSRDNSGANVLTF. The CDR3 DNA reads as TGTGCCACCAGCAGAGACAACTCTGGGGCCAACGTCCTGACTTTC.

The gene calls are TRBV9 and TRBJ1-3, with unresolved D. This CDR3 has 14 amino acids. CDR1 and CDR2 from the germline V gene are SGDLS and YYNGEE. V lost 3 bases and J lost 0, with 7 bases in between. CDR3 region: CASSGTGSGNTIYF. In DNA form, the CDR3 reads TGTGCCAGCAGCGGCACGGGCTCTGGAAACACCATATATTTT.

This clone was seen only a few times. The chain employs TRBV19 and TRBJ1-2; the D is unclear. CDR1 is LNHDA, CDR2 SQIVND, per germline (reference sequence). Trimming left V 0 bases short and J 5 bases short, with 19 bases between. This CDR3 comprises 17 residues. CDR3 loop: CASSIDLMDYPRYGYTF. In nucleotides, the CDR3 is TGTGCCAGTAGTATAGATCTTATGGATTACCCTAGGTATGGCTACACCTTC.

The table lists this clone with a count of one. The chain links TRBV5-6 to TRBJ2-7; D is unresolved. Germline values: CDR1 SGHDT, CDR2 YYEEEE. This CDR3 is built from 11 residues. V was trimmed by 3 bases and J by 7 bases, leaving 8 bases between them. The CDR3 region is CASSSGREQYF. CDR3 DNA sequence: TGTGCCAGCAGCTCCGGTCGGGAGCAGTACTTC.

The rearrangement joins TRBV5-6 to TRBJ2-5, with 8 nucleotides matching TRBD1. V was clipped by 4 bases and J by 0 bases; unmatched bases: 8. Germline V gives CDR1 SGHDT, CDR2 YYEEEE. The CDR3 consists of 16 residues. The CDR3 DNA sequence: TGTGCCAGCAGCCCGGGACAGGTCCTGTACCAAGAGACCCAGTACTTC. It codes for CASSPGQVLYQETQYF.

The chain couples TRBV5-4 to TRBJ1-1; a weak D match, TRBD1 (5 bases). Trimming left V 2 bases short and J 1 base short, with 12 bases between. Germline lookup yields CDR1 SGHNT and CDR2 YYREEE (reference sequence). The CDR3 length is 15 residues. This CDR3 reads CASSLAGPSNTEAFF. In nucleotides, the CDR3 is TGTGCCAGCAGCTTAGCGGGACCGTCGAACACTGAAGCTTTCTTT.

Of note for this clone: This sample includes further DNA sequences coding for the same CDR3. The rearrangement links TRBV11-2 to TRBJ2-1; D ambiguous. The CDR3 has 14 amino acids. Trimming removed 5 bases from V and 0 bases from J, with 8 bases in between. Germline CDR1 SGHAT, CDR2 FQNNGV. The CDR3, as DNA: TGTGCCAGCAGCCCCAGTGGCTCCTACAATGAGCAGTTCTTC. Amino acid sequence: CASSPSGSYNEQFF.

The chain recombines TRBV4-1 with TRBJ1-4; a possible D gene is TRBD1 (6 bases). V was clipped by 3 bases and J by 4 bases, with 12 bases between them. There are 15 residues in the CDR3. Per germline, CDR1 MGHRA and CDR2 YSYEKL. The CDR3 region is CASSHSPGVNEKLFF. In nucleotides, the CDR3 is TGCGCCAGCAGCCACTCTCCAGGGGTTAATGAAAAACTGTTTTTT.

V and J are TRBV4-1 and TRBJ2-2; 9 positions agree with TRBD1. Germline V CDR1 and CDR2: MGHRA, YSYEKL. There are 16 residues in the CDR3. The V segment lost 3 bases and the J segment 5 bases; nucleotides outside the gene matches: 7. The CDR3: CASSHYRGRGTGELFF. The CDR3 bases are TGCGCCAGCAGCCATTACAGGGGGCGCGGAACCGGGGAGCTGTTTTTT.